These 13 T cell receptor beta chains were sequenced from one sample in a study of cytomegalovirus exposure and HLA in healthy donors (dated by TCRdb to the late 2010s). Receptor amplification or capture employed the immunoSEQ multiplex PCR assay. The multiplex PCR relied on a mix of 60 forward primers for TCR Vbeta segments and 13 reverse primers for TCR Jbeta segments. This is the immuneACCESS table as TCRdb keeps it, with only in-frame sequences that have V and J called. A part of the clones is gone; compared with another copy, unresolved V genes explain less than half, and the rest is unexplained. The sample yields around 150,000 clones; 82% were counted once. Of the sample, more than 1.3% falls within the top ten clones. Sequencing input: PBMCs. The receptors stem from a girl aged 5 to 17 in good health and CMV-seropositive.

The genes are TRBV29-1 and TRBJ2-3, with 12 bases identical to TRBD2. The CDR3 extends over 16 amino acids. Trimming at V came to 5 bases and at J to 3 bases, leaving 9 bases not matched to a gene. From germline, CDR1 is SQVTM and CDR2 ANQGSEA. In DNA, the CDR3 is TGCAGCGTTCTAGGACTGACTAGCGGGAGTACAGATACGCAGTATTTT. It translates to CSVLGLTSGSTDTQYF.

This chain's CDR3 is CASKSGGGYEQYF. Written as DNA, the CDR3 is TGCGCCAGCAAATCGGGGGGCGGGTACGAGCAGTACTTC. V usage is TRBV10-2 and J usage is TRBJ2-7; D possibly corresponds to TRBD2 (7 bases). Deletions cut 7 bases from V and 4 bases from J, with 14 bases between. CDR1 and CDR2 (germline): WSHSY, SAAADI. The CDR3 sequence is 13 residues long.

The genes are TRBV29-1 and TRBJ2-3; no clear D. The length of the CDR3 is 11 residues. Germline CDR1 and CDR2: SQVTM and ANQGSEA. V was trimmed by 5 bases and J by 1 base, leaving 4 bases between them. The DNA of the CDR3 is TGCAGCGTTCTTCGCACAGATACGCAGTATTTT. Translated, it gives CSVLRTDTQYF.

The chain is built from TRBV10-3 and TRBJ2-7, with TRBD2 as a possible D gene (5 bases). The CDR3 has 12 residues. Trimming cost V 6 bases and J 4 bases, with 10 bases left between them. Germline CDR1 is ENHRY and CDR2 is SYGVKD. CDR3 residues: CAISPGGYEQYF. CDR3 in DNA: TGTGCCATCAGCCCAGGCGGGTACGAGCAGTACTTC.

The J gene is TRBJ2-5, the V gene TRBV11-2; D possibly corresponds to TRBD2 (5 bases). The DNA matches TRBJ2-7 better at its end, which makes the J call doubtful. The germline CDR1 and CDR2 sequences are SGHAT and FQNNGV. The CDR3 has 13 amino acids. CDR3 coding DNA: TGTGCCACGAAGTCCGGGGTAGGGTACGAGCAGTACTTC. Its translation: CATKSGVGYEQYF.

The V call is TRBV30, the J call TRBJ1-1; 9 nucleotides align to TRBD1. Germline lookup yields CDR1 GTSNPN and CDR2 SVGIG (reference sequence). The J segment lost 4 bases and the V segment lost 2 bases, leaving 11 bases of the junction unmatched. The CDR3 has 16 residues. The CDR3 DNA reads TGTGCCTGGAGTCCTCTTGGACAGGGGATCGGCACTGAAGCTTTCTTT. This sequence encodes CAWSPLGQGIGTEAFF.

This chain links TRBV7-6 with TRBJ2-3; D is unclear. The CDR3 sequence is 13 residues long. Trimming removed 6 bases at V and 2 bases at J, with 9 bases between. Germline V lookup: CDR1 SGHVS, CDR2 FNYEAQ. The CDR3 reads CASSREPTDTQYF. The CDR3 DNA follows: TGTGCCAGCAGTCGAGAACCCACAGATACGCAGTATTTT. Combining the CDR3 with reference TRBV7-6 and TRBJ2-3 gives the whole variable domain GAGVSQSPRYKVTKRGQDVALRCDPISGHVSLYWYRQALGQGPEFLTYFNYEAQQDKSGLPNDRFSAERPEGSISTLTIQRTEQRDSAMYRCASSREPTDTQYFGPGTRLTVL.

This clone was counted once. CDR3 bases: TGCGCCAGCAGCCAAGGGACTGATAATAATCAGCCCCAGCATTTT. Protein product: CASSQGTDNNQPQHF. This sequence joins TRBV4-3 and TRBJ1-5, with D unclear. Germline V gives CDR1 LGHNA, CDR2 YSLEER. The CDR3 is made up of 15 amino acids. The V end was cut by 1 base, the J end by 4 bases, with 11 bases between.

V and J are TRBV28 and TRBJ2-7; 13 bases agree with TRBD2. The CDR3 has 14 residues. Looked up from germline, CDR1 is MDHEN and CDR2 is SYDVKM. The V and J ends lost 4 bases and 6 bases, in that order; junction bases with no gene match: 3. The CDR3 DNA reads as TGTGCCAGCAGTTCGGGACTAGCGGGATCCGAGCAGTACTTC. Translated: CASSSGLAGSEQYF.

The genes are TRBV2 and TRBJ1-1; D not certain. Looked up from germline, CDR1 is SNHLY and CDR2 is FYNNEI. V lost 1 base and J 3 bases, leaving 9 bases between the germline ends. The CDR3 contains 14 residues. The CDR3, as DNA: TGTGCCAGCAGTGAAGTAGCACGGTACACTGAAGCTTTCTTT. Translated: CASSEVARYTEAFF.

V and J are TRBV5-1 and TRBJ1-1, with no clear D. The CDR3 consists of 15 residues. Trimming pared 6 bases from V and 0 bases from J, leaving 15 bases between. Germline lookup yields CDR1 SGHRS and CDR2 YFSETQ. This CDR3 is CASIEGNPLNTEAFF. CDR3 in DNA: TGCGCCAGCATCGAGGGAAACCCATTGAACACTGAAGCTTTCTTT.

This clone was observed a single time. The chain is built from TRBV28 and TRBJ2-1, with D tentatively TRBD1 (6 bases). Germline CDR1 is MDHEN and CDR2 is SYDVKM. With 1 base removed from V and 6 bases from J, the gap between germline ends came to 7 bases. The CDR3 spans 13 residues. CDR3 sequence (DNA): TGTGCCAGCAGTTTATCAGGGGCCAATGAGCAGTTCTTC. It yields the protein CASSLSGANEQFF. Drawing the rest from reference TRBV28 and TRBJ2-1, the complete variable domain is DVKVTQSSRYLVKRTGEKVFLECVQDMDHENMFWYRQDPGLGLRLIYFSYDVKMKEKGDIPEGYSVSREKKERFSLILESASTNQTSMYLCASSLSGANEQFFGPGTRLTVL.

The chain couples TRBV4-2 to TRBJ2-2; a weak D match, TRBD2 (5 bases). The germline V and J ends were trimmed by 1 base and 5 bases, with 5 bases remaining between them. The CDR3 consists of 13 residues. The germline V gene encodes CDR1 LGHNA and CDR2 YNFKEQ. The CDR3 sequence is CASSQGETGELFF. The CDR3 nucleotides read TGTGCCAGCAGCCAAGGGGAGACCGGGGAGCTGTTTTTT.